This T cell receptor beta chain is from a study of tumor-infiltrating lymphocytes in oesophageal squamous cell carcinoma. CDR3 size: 17 residues. The V and J ends lost 1 base and 11 bases respectively, with 27 bases between them. The V gene's germline CDR1 is SGHRS and CDR2 YFSETQ. This clonotype came up many times. TCRdb passed the PCR reads through MiXCR, listing each CDR3 protein once. There are over 15,000 distinct CDR3 sequences in the sample; less than 50% occur only once, and under 35% lies in the top ten. The sample taken for sequencing was esophageal tumor tissue. This clonotype was sampled from a male donor with esophageal squamous cell carcinoma. The V and J genes are TRBV5-1 and TRBJ2-5, with D possibly being TRBD2 (7 bases). The CDR3 region is CASSLFGVVRGDNEQYF. The CDR3 bases are TGCGCCAGCAGCTTGTTTGGGGTTGTTCGGGGGGACAATGAGCAGTACTTC.